The T cell receptor beta chain described here comes from a study of cytomegalovirus exposure and HLA in healthy donors. The overall study: Unique TCRs from HLA-typed donors, 70 million to 85 million of them, were held in an early data release. Study-level points and caveats: Productive status was seen about 90% or about 30% of the time for most TCR beta V segments in an earlier analysis. Later on, an analysis tied 15,000 to 20,000 TCR beta sequences to HLA alleles at 0.05 false discovery rate.

About this clone: Its antigen remains unidentified.

Use of 60 Vbeta and 13 Jbeta primers characterized the PCR. TCRdb's copy holds only in-frame clones and misses some; the assay was immunoSEQ multiplex PCR. This specimen shows roughly 200,000 clones; the ten leading clones hold over 0.95%. Germline V lookup: CDR1 SEHNR, CDR2 FQNEAQ (reference sequence). V shed 1 base and J shed 1 base, with 10 bases lying between them. This CDR3 contains 15 residues. The sample was PBMCs. The sequence was collected from a girl between 2 and 10 years old in good health and CMV-seropositive. V and J are TRBV7-9 and TRBJ1-2; possibly TRBD1 for D (6 bases). The DNA for the CDR3 is TGTGCCAGCAGCTTAGGGGCAGGGGTTAACTATGGCTACACCTTC. It codes for CASSLGAGVNYGYTF.